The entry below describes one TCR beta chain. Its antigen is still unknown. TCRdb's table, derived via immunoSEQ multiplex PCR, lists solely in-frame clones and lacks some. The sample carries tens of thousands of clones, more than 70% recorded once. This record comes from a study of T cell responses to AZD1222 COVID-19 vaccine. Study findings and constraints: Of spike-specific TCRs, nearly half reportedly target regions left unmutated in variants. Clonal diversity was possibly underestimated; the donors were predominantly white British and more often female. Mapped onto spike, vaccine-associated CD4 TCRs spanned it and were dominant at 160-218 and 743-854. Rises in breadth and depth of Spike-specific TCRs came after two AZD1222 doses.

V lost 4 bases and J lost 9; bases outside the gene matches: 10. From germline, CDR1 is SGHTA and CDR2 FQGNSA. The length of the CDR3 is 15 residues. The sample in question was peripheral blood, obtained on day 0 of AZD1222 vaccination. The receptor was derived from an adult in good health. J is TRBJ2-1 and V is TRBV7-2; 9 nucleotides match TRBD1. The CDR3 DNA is TGTGCCAGCAGCTCGACCGGGACAGGGTTGGGTGAGCAGTTCTTC. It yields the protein CASSSTGTGLGEQFF.